Listed below are T cell receptor beta chains from one sample, sequenced in a study of blood T cell repertoires in COVID-19. The repertoire was sequenced with immunoSEQ multiplex PCR; TCRdb's copy has only in-frame clones and lacks some. The sample shows over 110,000 clones, roughly 80% of them seen only once. Sequenced material: peripheral blood. The receptors here all came from a man between 65 and 80 years old who had recovered from COVID-19. Each CDR3 is given with its conserved first and last residue. The D gene is left open where the match is weak.

d_call v_call cdr3_aa
- TRBV10-1 CASSGSRRNSYEQYF
TRBD1 TRBV5-6 CASSPGTGLSYEQYF
TRBD1 TRBV9 CASSVGGTEFYGYTF
TRBD2 TRBV5-6 CASSLEAGGPYNEQFF
TRBD1 TRBV5-1 CASSPLTGFFNNEQFF
- TRBV14 CASSRTDSGANVLTF
TRBD2 TRBV2 CASRLGGAQYF
TRBD1 TRBV14 CASRPTGGYEQFF
TRBD1 TRBV7-9 CASSSQGREPLHF
TRBD1 TRBV5-6 CASSWGQGTYEQYF
TRBD1 TRBV7-9 CASSSGTGLSTDTQYF
TRBD1 TRBV12-3/TRBV12-4 CASSGTGNYGYTF
- TRBV7-8 CASSLQGRDIQYF
- TRBV15 CATSRDPGTEAFF
- TRBV5-1 CASSLAGGRNEQYF
TRBD2 TRBV4-1 CASSLIAGVSYKQYF
- TRBV6-5 CASSYSPSVSYEQYF
- TRBV4-1 CASSQEFRAYVYEQYF
- TRBV10-3 CAISESGAAEAFF
- TRBV7-9 CASSIDSSNQPQHF
TRBD2 TRBV19 CASRSAGGSDTQYF
- TRBV10-2 CASGGTAAAFEEQFF
TRBD2 TRBV3-1/TRBV3-2 CASSQGTGTSGRQYF
TRBD1 TRBV7-3 CASSPLGQGAAGELFF
TRBD1 TRBV7-2 CASSLGQGAIDYGYTF
- TRBV7-9 CASSLGTSGTDTQYF
- TRBV4-2 CASSQVPKSLIVSYNEQFF
TRBD1 TRBV28 CASSSLGQEDTEAFF
TRBD2 TRBV19 CASSSPGTSGSYEQFF
- TRBV6-1 CASSETQGTYNEQFF
TRBD1 TRBV19 CASSRETGVVGNTEAFF
TRBD1 TRBV9 CASSPDRGLIHF
- TRBV25-1 CASSGPGTAKAFF
- TRBV19 CASSMVPGIYNEQFF
TRBD1 TRBV6-2/TRBV6-3 CASSPKDRGRYEQYF
- TRBV29-1 CSVEVLTEAFF